A single TCR beta chain is shown here with its context. Its antigen is still unknown. There are no base qualities to consult, and no much larger clone falls within one base. The data were taken from a study of Tregs in tolerant kidney transplant recipients (dated by TCRdb to about 2019). Regarding the research as a whole: Related donors were used in the transplants with nonmyeloablative bone marrow transplantation, and mixed chimerism was transient in the human trials. TCRbeta sequencing was used in the study to identify donor-specific regulatory T cells before combined kidney and bone marrow transplantation, and the identified cells were then tracked after transplant. Broader findings and caveats from the paper: PCR primers changed over time for some patients, so nucleotide-level comparison across those patients' samples was not possible. Although technical replication error seemed to be minimal, the question of biological reproducibility was not addressed directly. Expanding Tregs with activated donor B cells appeared to identify the most biologically relevant and donor-specific TCRbeta repertoire. The study was limited by small patient numbers, and the findings need validation in larger populations and under other immunosuppression protocols. In tolerant patients, the expansion of donor-specific Tregs was greater than global Treg expansion, suggesting that the expansion was antigen-driven rather than nonspecific.

The time point label corresponds to: blood sample drawn before combined kidney and bone marrow transplant. Thawed PBMCs were FACS-sorted into unstimulated Tregs (CD4+CD25+CD127-), CD4+ non-Tregs (CD4+CD25-), CD4 cells and CD8 cells. Prior to Treg sorting, thawed PBMCs were rested overnight with 200 IU/ml IL-2 at 37 degrees C. Patients were a few combined kidney and bone marrow transplant recipients from the ITN036ST trial, and only these trial subjects had samples available. Healthy control blood was processed to PBMCs with a Ficoll density gradient and then cryopreserved, whereas patient PBMCs were collected both before and after transplant. For TCRbeta CDR3 sequencing, genomic DNA from the sorted cells was extracted using the QIAGEN DNeasy Blood and Tissue Kit. Through immunoSEQ, high-throughput TCRbeta CDR3 sequencing was done commercially, including PCR amplification with internal controls and bias correction. The original methods were these. Unique productive TCRbeta sequences were defined by CDR3 nucleotide sequence when primers matched and otherwise by CDR3 amino acid sequence together with Vbeta and Jbeta genes. As a correction for sorting error, sequences shared between sorted populations at a frequency ratio of 2:1 or less were discarded, and the remaining shared sequences were assigned to the higher population. Donor-reactive sequences were defined as at least 5-fold expanded in CFSE-low cells versus unstimulated cells, with frequency of at least 0.01% in CFSE-low cells. Jensen-Shannon divergence, calculated on the top 100 TCRbeta sequences ranked by frequency, was used to quantify repertoire divergence. For samples with multiple sequencing runs, sorting error was corrected in each run separately before the runs were combined. Not all clones reach the TCRdb copy of this immuneACCESS table, which keeps in-frame sequences only. Checked studies attribute under half of the gap to unresolved V genes and leave the rest unexplained. V and J calls and clone size follow that table, whereas D and trimming were derived from the DNA. The sample table shows around 78,000 clones, and about 91% are seen once. The leading ten clones occupy about 0.36% of the sample.

The receptor comes from a human donor who received a combined kidney and bone marrow transplant. Sample: Tregs from blood, taken before the transplant.

The nucleotide sequence reads TGCAGTGCCAAGACAGGGTATGGCTACACCTTC. This sequence encodes CSAKTGYGYTF. The V gene is TRBV20-1 and the J gene is TRBJ1-2, with 7 central nucleotides matching TRBD1. Compared with germline, V lacks 6 bases and J lacks 5 bases; bases without a gene match: 3. From the cysteine through the phenylalanine, the CDR3 covers 11 amino acids. Solely the CDR3 DNA is kept, with 33 bases framed from the first base. The germline V gene (reference sequence) gives CDR1 as DFQATT and CDR2 as SNEGSKA.